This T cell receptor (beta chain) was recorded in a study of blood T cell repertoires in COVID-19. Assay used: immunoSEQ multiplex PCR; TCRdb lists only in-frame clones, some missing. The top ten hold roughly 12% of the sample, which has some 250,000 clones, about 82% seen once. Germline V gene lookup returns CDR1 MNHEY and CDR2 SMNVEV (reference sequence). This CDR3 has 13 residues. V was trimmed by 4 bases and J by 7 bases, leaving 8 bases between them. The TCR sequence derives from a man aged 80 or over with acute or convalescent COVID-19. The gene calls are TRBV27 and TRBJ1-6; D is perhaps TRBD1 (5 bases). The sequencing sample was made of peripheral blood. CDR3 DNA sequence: TGTGCCAGCAGTTGGGGCCGCAATTCACCCCTCCACTTT. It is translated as CASSWGRNSPLHF.